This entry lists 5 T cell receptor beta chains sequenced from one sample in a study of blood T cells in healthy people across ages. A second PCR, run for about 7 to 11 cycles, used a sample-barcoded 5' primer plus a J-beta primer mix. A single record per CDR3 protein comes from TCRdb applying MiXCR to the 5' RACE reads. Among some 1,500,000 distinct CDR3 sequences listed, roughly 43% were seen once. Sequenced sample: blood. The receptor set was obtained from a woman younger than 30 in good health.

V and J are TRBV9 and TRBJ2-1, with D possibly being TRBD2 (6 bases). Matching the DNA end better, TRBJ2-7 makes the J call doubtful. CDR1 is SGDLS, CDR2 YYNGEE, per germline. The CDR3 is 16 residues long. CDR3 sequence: CASSVSLASSYNEQYF. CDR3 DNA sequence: TGTGCCAGCAGCGTCAGTCTAGCGAGCTCCTACAATGAGCAGTACTTC.

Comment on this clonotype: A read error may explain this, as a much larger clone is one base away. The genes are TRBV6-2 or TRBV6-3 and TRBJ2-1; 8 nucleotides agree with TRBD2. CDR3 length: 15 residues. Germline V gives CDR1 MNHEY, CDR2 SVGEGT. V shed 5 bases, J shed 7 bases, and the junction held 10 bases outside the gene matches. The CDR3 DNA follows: TGTGCCAGCAGTCTCCTCGAGGTAGCGGGAAATGAGCAGTTCTTC. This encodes CASSLLEVAGNEQFF.

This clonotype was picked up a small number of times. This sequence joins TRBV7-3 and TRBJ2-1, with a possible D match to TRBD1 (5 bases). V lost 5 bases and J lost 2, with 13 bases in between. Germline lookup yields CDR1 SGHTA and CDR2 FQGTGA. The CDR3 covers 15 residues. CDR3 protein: CASSQDSPTYNEQFF. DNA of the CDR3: TGTGCCAGCAGCCAAGACAGCCCAACCTACAATGAGCAGTTCTTC.

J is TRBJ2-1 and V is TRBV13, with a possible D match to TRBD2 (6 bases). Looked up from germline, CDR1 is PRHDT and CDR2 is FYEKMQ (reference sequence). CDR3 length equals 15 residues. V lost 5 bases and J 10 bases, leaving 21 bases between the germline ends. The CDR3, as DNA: TGTGCCAGCAGCCCCCGGCTGGGTGGGGGGACCGAGCAGTTCTTC. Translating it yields CASSPRLGGGTEQFF.

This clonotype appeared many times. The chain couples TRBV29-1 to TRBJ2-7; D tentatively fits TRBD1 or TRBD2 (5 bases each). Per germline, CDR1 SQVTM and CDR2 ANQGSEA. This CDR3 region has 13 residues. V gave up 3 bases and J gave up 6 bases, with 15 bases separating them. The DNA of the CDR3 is TGCAGCGTTGACCCCATCAATGGGGGCGAGCAGTACTTC. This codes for CSVDPINGGEQYF.